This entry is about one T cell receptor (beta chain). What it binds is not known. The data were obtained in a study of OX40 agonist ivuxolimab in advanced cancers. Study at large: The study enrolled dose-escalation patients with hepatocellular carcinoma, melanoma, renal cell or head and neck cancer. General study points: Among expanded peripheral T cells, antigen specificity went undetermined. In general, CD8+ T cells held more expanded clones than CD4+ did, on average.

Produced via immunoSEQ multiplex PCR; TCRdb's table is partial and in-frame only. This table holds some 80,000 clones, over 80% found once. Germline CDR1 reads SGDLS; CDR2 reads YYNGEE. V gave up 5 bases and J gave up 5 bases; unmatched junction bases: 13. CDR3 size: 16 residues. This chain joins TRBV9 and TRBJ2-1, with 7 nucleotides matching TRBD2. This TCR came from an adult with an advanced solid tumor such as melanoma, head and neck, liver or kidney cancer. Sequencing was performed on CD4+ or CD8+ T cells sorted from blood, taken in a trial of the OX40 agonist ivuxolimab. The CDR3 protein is CASSALRGGSHNEQFF. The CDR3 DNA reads TGTGCCAGCAGTGCCTTAAGGGGCGGGAGTCACAATGAGCAGTTCTTC.